The 14 T cell receptor beta chains reported below all come from one sample, sequenced in a study of regulatory T cells in long-lasting Graves disease. Regarding time point: newly diagnosed GD, antithyroid drugs for less than 3 months. The TCR library was prepared using RNA isolated from PBMCs. Arm-PCR of CDR3 regions and iRepertoire HTBI primers were used to build TCR beta libraries. TCRdb analysed the multiplex PCR reads with MiXCR anew, one entry per CDR3 protein. The table lists roughly 420,000 distinct CDR3 sequences, about 14% of them singletons, with about 24% in the top ten. The sample here was peripheral blood mononuclear cells (PBMCs), taken at new diagnosis, from a patient treated with antithyroid drugs. All receptors come from a female donor with Graves disease.

The chain links TRBV7-2 to TRBJ2-1, with 7 nucleotides matching TRBD2. The CDR3 spans 14 residues. Per germline, CDR1 SGHTA and CDR2 FQGNSA. After removal of 1 base from V and 6 bases from J, the junction contained 3 bases not matched to a gene. The CDR3 is CASSLGERGNEQFF. The CDR3, as DNA: TGTGCCAGCAGCTTAGGAGAGCGGGGCAATGAGCAGTTCTTC.

The chain recombines TRBV9 with TRBJ2-1; 12 bases are a match to TRBD2. This CDR3 contains 17 residues. The germline V gene encodes CDR1 SGDLS and CDR2 YYNGEE. After removal of 4 bases from V and 9 bases from J, the junction contained 14 bases not matched to a gene. CDR3 in amino acids: CASSLRTSGTGVGEQFF. The CDR3 DNA is TGTGCCAGCAGCCTCAGGACTAGCGGGACCGGGGTGGGTGAGCAGTTCTTC.

This chain joins TRBV7-2 and TRBJ2-1, with 11 bases fitting TRBD2. Germline lookup yields CDR1 SGHTA and CDR2 FQGNSA. V shed 1 base, J shed 10 bases, and the junction held 15 bases outside the gene matches. The CDR3 totals 18 residues. Here the CDR3 reads CASSLVLAGGPGSMEQFF. DNA of the CDR3: TGTGCCAGCAGCTTAGTCTTAGCGGGAGGGCCCGGCAGCATGGAGCAGTTCTTC.

This clonotype was observed many times. V gene TRBV5-1 combines with J gene TRBJ1-1; 8 bases agree with TRBD1. Trimming cost V 0 bases and J 5 bases; bases outside gene matches: 15. The V gene's germline CDR1 is SGHRS and CDR2 YFSETQ. The CDR3 covers 18 residues. CDR3 nucleotide sequence: TGCGCCAGCAGCTTGGGTCTCAGGGGGCGCCCGGGAGGGACTGAAGCTTTCTTT. Its protein product is CASSLGLRGRPGGTEAFF.

This clonotype appeared many times. V and J are TRBV6-5 and TRBJ2-7, with TRBD1 matching 7 bases. The CDR3 spans 15 residues. CDR1 is MNHEY and CDR2 is SVGAGI in the germline V gene. Trimming removed 3 bases from V and 1 base from J; junction bases left unmatched: 6. The CDR3 sequence: CASSYTRDSSYEQYF. DNA of the CDR3: TGTGCCAGCAGTTATACGAGGGACAGTTCCTACGAGCAGTACTTC.

This clonotype was detected many times. V is TRBV7-6 and J is TRBJ2-1; 16 nucleotides align to TRBD2. V was pared by 5 bases and J by 3 bases, with 10 bases of the junction left unmatched. The CDR3 length is 19 residues. Germline assignment: CDR1 SGHVS and CDR2 FNYEAQ. DNA of the CDR3: TGTGCCAGCAGCGCAATGGGGACTAGCGGGGGGGCCTTCTACAATGAGCAGTTCTTC. Its translation: CASSAMGTSGGAFYNEQFF. Using reference TRBV7-6 and TRBJ2-1 for the parts outside the CDR3, the full variable domain is GAGVSQSPRYKVTKRGQDVALRCDPISGHVSLYWYRQALGQGPEFLTYFNYEAQQDKSGLPNDRFSAERPEGSISTLTIQRTEQRDSAMYRCASSAMGTSGGAFYNEQFFGPGTRLTVL.

This clonotype came up many times. The chain recombines TRBV20-1 with TRBJ2-1; D not certain. Germline assignment: CDR1 DFQATT and CDR2 SNEGSKA (reference sequence). CDR3 length equals 14 residues. With 0 bases removed from V and 4 bases from J, the gap between germline ends came to 10 bases. This CDR3 reads CSARDLVGYNEQFF. The CDR3 DNA reads TGCAGTGCTAGAGATCTGGTTGGGTACAATGAGCAGTTCTTC.

The V gene is TRBV9, the J gene TRBJ2-3, with D maybe TRBD2 (7 bases). The CDR3 runs to 16 residues. Germline V gene lookup returns CDR1 SGDLS and CDR2 YYNGEE. V was shortened by 4 bases and J by 0 bases, with 15 bases between the two germline ends. The CDR3 coding sequence is TGTGCCAGCAGCCCCTTGGGGGGGCAAAGCACAGATACGCAGTATTTT. Protein sequence: CASSPLGGQSTDTQYF.

This chain connects TRBV6-5 to TRBJ2-5, with 11 bases lining up with TRBD2. Unmatched junction bases numbered 5, after V lost 4 bases and J lost 1 base. CDR1 MNHEY and CDR2 SVGAGI come from the germline V gene. This CDR3 comprises 16 residues. The CDR3 loop is CASSSRLAGLQETQYF. CDR3 DNA: TGTGCCAGCAGTTCTCGACTAGCGGGGCTCCAAGAGACCCAGTACTTC.

The V call is TRBV5-1, the J call TRBJ1-2; 9 nucleotides align to TRBD1. This CDR3 has 16 amino acids. The V gene's germline CDR1 is SGHRS and CDR2 YFSETQ. V gave up 5 bases and J gave up 3 bases; unmatched junction bases: 11. DNA of the CDR3: TGCGCCAGCAGACCCGTCACAGGGGGCTTAGACTATGGCTACACCTTC. Amino acids: CASRPVTGGLDYGYTF.

J is TRBJ1-1 and V is TRBV7-2, with unresolved D. With 8 bases removed from V and 1 base from J, the gap between germline ends came to 29 bases. Germline lookup yields CDR1 SGHTA and CDR2 FQGNSA. The CDR3 is made up of 19 amino acids. In DNA, the CDR3 is TGTGCCAGCCATTCACCCCTAAGGCCTTCCCGGGAGGGGAACACTGAAGCTTTCTTT. Its protein product is CASHSPLRPSREGNTEAFF.

Regarding this clonotype: Relative to the germline gene, one junction end is altered; a read error may explain this. The chain has TRBV19 and TRBJ1-1; D is undetermined. CDR1 is LNHDA and CDR2 is SQIVND in the germline V gene (reference sequence). CDR3 length: 14 residues. The CDR3: CASSISTMNTEAFF. DNA for the CDR3: TGTGCCAGTAGTATCTCAACCATGAATACTGAAGCTTTCTTT.

This clonotype occurred many times. The chain joins TRBV27 to TRBJ2-7; D gene ambiguous. CDR1 MNHEY and CDR2 SMNVEV come from the germline V gene (reference sequence). The V and J ends lost 0 bases and 7 bases respectively, with 10 bases between them. The CDR3 loop spans 13 amino acids. The CDR3 protein is CASSLSRLGEQYF. In DNA form, the CDR3 reads TGTGCCAGCAGTTTATCGAGGCTCGGGGAGCAGTACTTC.

As regards this clonotype: This probably arose from a read error, given a far larger clone one base away. This sequence joins TRBV2 and TRBJ2-3; 11 bases line up with TRBD2. The V gene end was trimmed by 4 bases and the J gene end by 4 bases; junction bases not matched to a gene: 1. The CDR3 has 14 residues. Germline CDR1 reads SNHLY; CDR2 reads FYNNEI. The CDR3 DNA sequence: TGTGCCAGCAGTGTACTAGCGGGAGCAGATACGCAGTATTTT. It specifies CASSVLAGADTQYF.